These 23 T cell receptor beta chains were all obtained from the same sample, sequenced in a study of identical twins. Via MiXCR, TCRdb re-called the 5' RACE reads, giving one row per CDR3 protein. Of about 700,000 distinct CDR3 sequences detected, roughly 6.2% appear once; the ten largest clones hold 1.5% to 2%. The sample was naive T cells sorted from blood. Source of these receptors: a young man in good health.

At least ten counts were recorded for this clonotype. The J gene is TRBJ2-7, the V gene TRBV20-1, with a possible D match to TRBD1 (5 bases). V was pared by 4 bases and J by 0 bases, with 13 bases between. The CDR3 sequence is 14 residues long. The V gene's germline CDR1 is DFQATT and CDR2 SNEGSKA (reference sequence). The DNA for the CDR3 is TGCAGTGCTAAGGGAAGGGGAACCTCCTACGAGCAGTACTTC. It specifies CSAKGRGTSYEQYF.

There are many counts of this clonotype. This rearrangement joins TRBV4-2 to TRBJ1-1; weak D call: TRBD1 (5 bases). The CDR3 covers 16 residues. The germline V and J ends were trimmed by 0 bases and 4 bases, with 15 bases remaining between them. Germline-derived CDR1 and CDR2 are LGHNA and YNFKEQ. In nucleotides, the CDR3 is TGTGCCAGCAGCCAAGATTATCGGGGGTGGGGCACTGAAGCTTTCTTT. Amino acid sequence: CASSQDYRGWGTEAFF.

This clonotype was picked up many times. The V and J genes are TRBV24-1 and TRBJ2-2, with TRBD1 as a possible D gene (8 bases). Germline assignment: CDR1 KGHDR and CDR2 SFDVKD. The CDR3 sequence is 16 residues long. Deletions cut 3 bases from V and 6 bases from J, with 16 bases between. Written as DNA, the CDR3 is TGTGCCACCAGTGATCGGACAGGGAGGGGGTCCGGGGAGCTGTTTTTT. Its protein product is CATSDRTGRGSGELFF.

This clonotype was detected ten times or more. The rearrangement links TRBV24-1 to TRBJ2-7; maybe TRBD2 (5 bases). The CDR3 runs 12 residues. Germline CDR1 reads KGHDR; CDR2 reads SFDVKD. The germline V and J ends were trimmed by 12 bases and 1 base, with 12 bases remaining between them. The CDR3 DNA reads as TGTGCCCCTAGCCGGAGATCCTACGAGCAGTACGTC. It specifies CAPSRRSYEQYV.

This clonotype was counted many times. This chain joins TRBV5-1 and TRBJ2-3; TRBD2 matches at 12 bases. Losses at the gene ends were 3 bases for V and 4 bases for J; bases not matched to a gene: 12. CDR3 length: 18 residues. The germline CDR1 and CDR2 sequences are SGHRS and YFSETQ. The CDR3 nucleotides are TGCGCCAGCAGCTCAGTGACTAGCGGGAGTATAAGGGCAGATACGCAGTATTTT. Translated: CASSSVTSGSIRADTQYF.

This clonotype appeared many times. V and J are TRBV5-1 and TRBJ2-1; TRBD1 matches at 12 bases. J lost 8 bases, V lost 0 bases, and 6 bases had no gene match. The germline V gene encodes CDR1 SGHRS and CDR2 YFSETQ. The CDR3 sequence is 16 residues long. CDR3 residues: CASSLDGTGGRDEQFF. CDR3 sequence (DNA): TGCGCCAGCAGCTTGGATGGGACAGGGGGCAGGGATGAGCAGTTCTTC. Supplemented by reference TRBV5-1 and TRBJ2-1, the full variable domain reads KAGVTQTPRYLIKTRGQQVTLSCSPISGHRSVSWYQQTPGQGLQFLFEYFSETQRNKGNFPGRFSGRQFSNSRSEMNVSTLELGDSALYLCASSLDGTGGRDEQFFGPGTRLTVL.

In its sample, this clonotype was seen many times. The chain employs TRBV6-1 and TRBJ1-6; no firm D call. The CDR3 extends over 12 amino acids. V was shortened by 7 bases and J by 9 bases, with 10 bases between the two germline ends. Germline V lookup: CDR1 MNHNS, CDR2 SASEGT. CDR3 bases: TGTGCCAGCACGACACTTCTTTCACCCCTCCACTTT. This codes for CASTTLLSPLHF.

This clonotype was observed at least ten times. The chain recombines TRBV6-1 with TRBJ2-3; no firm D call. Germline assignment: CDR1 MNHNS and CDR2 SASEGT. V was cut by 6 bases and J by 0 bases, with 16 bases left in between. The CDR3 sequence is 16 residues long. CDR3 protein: CASSLQTKASTDTQYF. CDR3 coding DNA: TGTGCCAGCAGCCTGCAGACCAAAGCCAGCACAGATACGCAGTATTTT.

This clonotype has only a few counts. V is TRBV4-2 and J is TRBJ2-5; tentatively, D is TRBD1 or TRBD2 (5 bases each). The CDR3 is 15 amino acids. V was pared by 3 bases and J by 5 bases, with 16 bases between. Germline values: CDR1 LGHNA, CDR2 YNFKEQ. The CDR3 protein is CASSQALGRGETQYF. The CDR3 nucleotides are TGTGCCAGCAGCCAGGCCTTGGGGCGAGGGGAGACCCAGTACTTC.

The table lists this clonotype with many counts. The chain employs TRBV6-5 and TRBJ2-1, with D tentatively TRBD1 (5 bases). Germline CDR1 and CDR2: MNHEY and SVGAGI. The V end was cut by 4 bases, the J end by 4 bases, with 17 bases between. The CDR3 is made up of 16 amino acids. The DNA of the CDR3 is TGTGCCAGCAGTTCACCTACACGAAGGGGATACAATGAGCAGTTCTTC. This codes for CASSSPTRRGYNEQFF.

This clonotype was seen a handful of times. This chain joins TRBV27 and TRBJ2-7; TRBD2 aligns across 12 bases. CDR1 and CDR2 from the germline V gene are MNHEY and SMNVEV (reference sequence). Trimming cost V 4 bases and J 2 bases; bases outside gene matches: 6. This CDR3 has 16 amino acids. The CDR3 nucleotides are TGTGCCAGCAGTTCCTCTAGCGGGAGGGCGCCCTACGAGCAGTACTTC. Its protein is CASSSSSGRAPYEQYF.

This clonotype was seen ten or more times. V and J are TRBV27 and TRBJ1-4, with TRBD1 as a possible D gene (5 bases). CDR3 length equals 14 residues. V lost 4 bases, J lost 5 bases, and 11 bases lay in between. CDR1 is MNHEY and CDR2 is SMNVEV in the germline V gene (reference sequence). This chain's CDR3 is CASSSGLTNEKLFF. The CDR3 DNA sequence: TGTGCCAGCAGTTCGGGACTTACGAATGAAAAACTGTTTTTT.

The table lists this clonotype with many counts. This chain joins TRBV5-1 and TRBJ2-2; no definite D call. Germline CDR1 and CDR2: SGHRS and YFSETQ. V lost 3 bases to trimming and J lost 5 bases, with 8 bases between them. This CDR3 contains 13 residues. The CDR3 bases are TGCGCCAGCAGCTCGGACGGGACCGGGGAGCTGTTTTTT. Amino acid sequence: CASSSDGTGELFF.

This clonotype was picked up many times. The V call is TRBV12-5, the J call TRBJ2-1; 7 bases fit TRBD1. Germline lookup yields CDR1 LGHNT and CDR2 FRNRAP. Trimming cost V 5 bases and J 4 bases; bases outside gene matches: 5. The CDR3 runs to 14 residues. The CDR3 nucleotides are TGTGCTAGTGGTCCGTGGGACAGTTACAATGAGCAGTTCTTC. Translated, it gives CASGPWDSYNEQFF.

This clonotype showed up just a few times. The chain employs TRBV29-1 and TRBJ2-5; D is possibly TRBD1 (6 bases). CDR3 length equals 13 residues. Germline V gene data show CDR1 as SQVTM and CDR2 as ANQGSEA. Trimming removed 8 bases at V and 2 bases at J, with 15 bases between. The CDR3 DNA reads TGCAGCAGTCGCGTACAGGGTCAAGAGACCCAGTACTTC. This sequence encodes CSSRVQGQETQYF.

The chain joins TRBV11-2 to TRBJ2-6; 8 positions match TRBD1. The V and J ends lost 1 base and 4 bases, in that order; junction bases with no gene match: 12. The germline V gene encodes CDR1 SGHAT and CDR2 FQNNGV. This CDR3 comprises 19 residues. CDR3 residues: CASSLGFRGRSSGANVLTF. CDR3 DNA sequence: TGTGCCAGCAGCTTAGGTTTCAGGGGGCGTAGCTCCGGGGCCAACGTCCTGACTTTC.

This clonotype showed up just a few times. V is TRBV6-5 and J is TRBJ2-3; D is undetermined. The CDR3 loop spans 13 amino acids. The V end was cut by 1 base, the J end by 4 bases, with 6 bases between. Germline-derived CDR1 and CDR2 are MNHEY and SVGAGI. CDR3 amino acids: CASSYFPSDTQYF. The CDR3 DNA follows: TGTGCCAGCAGTTACTTCCCGTCAGATACGCAGTATTTT.

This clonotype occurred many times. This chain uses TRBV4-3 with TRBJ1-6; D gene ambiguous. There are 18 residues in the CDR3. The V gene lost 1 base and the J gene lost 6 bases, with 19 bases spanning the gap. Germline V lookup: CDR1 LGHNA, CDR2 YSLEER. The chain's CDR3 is CASSQGFITGGINSPLHF. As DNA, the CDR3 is TGCGCCAGCAGCCAAGGTTTTATCACGGGAGGGATTAATTCACCCCTCCACTTT.

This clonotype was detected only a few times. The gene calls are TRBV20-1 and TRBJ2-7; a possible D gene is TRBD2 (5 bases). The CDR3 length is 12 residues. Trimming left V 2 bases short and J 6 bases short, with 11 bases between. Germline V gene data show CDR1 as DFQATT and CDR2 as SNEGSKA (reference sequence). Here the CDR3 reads CSARPSWLEQYF. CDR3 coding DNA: TGCAGTGCTAGACCTAGCTGGCTCGAGCAGTACTTC.

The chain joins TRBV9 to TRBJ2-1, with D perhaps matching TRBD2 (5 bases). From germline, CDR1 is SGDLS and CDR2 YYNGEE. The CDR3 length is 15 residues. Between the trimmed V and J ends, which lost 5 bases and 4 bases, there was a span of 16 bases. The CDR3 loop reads CASSASYGLYNEQFF. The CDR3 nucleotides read TGTGCCAGCAGTGCCAGCTACGGACTTTACAATGAGCAGTTCTTC.

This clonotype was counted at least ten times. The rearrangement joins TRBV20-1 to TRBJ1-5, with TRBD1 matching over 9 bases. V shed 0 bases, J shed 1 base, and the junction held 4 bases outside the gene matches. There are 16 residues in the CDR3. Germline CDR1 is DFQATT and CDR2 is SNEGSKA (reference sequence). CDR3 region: CSAREQGAESNQPQHF. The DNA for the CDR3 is TGCAGTGCTAGAGAACAGGGGGCAGAAAGCAATCAGCCCCAGCATTTT.

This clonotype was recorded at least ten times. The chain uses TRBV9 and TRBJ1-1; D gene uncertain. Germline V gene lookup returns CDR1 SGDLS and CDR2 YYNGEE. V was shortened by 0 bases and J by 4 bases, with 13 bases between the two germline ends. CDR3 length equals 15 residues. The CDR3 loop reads CASSVAGQLSTEAFF. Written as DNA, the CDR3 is TGTGCCAGCAGCGTAGCTGGCCAGCTGAGCACTGAAGCTTTCTTT.

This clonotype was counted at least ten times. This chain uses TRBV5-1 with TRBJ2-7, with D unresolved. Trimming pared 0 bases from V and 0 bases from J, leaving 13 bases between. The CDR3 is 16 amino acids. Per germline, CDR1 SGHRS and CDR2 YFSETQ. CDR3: CASSLEVRRSSYEQYF. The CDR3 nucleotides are TGCGCCAGCAGCTTGGAGGTCAGGAGAAGCTCCTACGAGCAGTACTTC.